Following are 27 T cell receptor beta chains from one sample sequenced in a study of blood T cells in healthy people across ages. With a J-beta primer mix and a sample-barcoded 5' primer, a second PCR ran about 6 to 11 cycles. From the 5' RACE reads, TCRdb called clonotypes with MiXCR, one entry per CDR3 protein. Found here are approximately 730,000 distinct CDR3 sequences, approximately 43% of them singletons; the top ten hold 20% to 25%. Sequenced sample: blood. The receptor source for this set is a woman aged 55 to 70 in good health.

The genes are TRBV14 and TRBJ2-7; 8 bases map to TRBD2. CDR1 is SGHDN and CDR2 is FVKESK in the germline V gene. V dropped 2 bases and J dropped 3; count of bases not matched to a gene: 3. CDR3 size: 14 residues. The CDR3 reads CASSQRAGGYEQYF. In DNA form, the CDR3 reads TGTGCCAGCAGCCAACGGGCGGGAGGCTACGAGCAGTACTTC.

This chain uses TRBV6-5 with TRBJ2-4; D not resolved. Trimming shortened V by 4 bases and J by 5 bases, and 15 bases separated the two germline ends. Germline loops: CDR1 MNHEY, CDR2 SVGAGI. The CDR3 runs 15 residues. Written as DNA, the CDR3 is TGTGCCAGCAGTTCTTGGACCGCCGCCGAAAACATTCAGTACTTC. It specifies CASSSWTAAENIQYF.

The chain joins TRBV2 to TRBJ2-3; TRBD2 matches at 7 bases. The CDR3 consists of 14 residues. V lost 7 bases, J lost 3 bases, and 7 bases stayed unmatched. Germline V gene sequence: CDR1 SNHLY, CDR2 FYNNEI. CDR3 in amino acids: CASNDVGGTDTQYF. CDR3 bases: TGTGCCAGCAACGATGTGGGAGGGACAGATACGCAGTATTTT.

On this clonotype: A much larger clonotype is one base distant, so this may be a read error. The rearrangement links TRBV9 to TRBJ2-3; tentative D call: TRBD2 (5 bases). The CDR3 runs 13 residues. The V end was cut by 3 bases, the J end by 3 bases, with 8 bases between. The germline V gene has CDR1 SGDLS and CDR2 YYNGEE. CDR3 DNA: TGTGCCAGCAGCGGAGCGGCAACAGATACGCAGTATTTT. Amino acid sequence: CASSGAATDTQYF.

The CDR3 sequence is CASSPNTGRAETQYF. The CDR3 nucleotides are TGTGCCAGCAGTCCAAATACGGGCCGCGCAGAGACCCAGTACTTC. V usage is TRBV2 and J usage is TRBJ2-5; D is uncertain. There are 15 residues in the CDR3. Trimming shortened V by 5 bases and J by 4 bases, and 17 bases separated the two germline ends. Germline values: CDR1 SNHLY, CDR2 FYNNEI.

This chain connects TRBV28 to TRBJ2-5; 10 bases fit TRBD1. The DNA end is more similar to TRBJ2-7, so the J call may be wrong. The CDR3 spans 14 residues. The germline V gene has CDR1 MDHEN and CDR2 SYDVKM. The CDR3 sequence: CASISGTGVDEQYF. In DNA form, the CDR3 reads TGTGCCAGCATTTCCGGGACAGGGGTCGACGAGCAGTACTTC.

The DNA of the CDR3 is TGTGCCAGCAGCGAATCCCGGGACAGCTACAATGAGCAGTTCTTC. Its translation is CASSESRDSYNEQFF. The rearrangement links TRBV11-2 to TRBJ2-1, with 7 bases that match TRBD1. The V gene's germline CDR1 is SGHAT and CDR2 FQNNGV. This CDR3 region has 15 residues. Trimming took 5 bases from V and 3 from J; bases not matched to a gene: 7.

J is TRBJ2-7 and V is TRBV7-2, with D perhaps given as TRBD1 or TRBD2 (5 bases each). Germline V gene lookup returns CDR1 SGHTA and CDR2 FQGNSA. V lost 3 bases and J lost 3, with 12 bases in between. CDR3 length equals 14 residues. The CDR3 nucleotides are TGTGCCAGCAGCTTGGACTTCCAGGGCTACGAGCAGTACTTC. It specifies CASSLDFQGYEQYF.

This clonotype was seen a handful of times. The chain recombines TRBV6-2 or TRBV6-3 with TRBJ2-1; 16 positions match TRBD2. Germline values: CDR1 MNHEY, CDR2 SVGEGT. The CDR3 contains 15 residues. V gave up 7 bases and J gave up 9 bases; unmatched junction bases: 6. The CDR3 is CASTTGTSGRVEQFF. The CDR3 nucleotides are TGTGCCAGCACCACCGGGACTAGCGGGAGGGTTGAGCAGTTCTTC.

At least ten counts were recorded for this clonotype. CDR3 in DNA: TGTGCCAGCAGCCAACGGGACCTCCTTTCCTACGAGCAGTACTTC. Translated: CASSQRDLLSYEQYF. The chain combines TRBV3-1 with TRBJ2-7, with D perhaps given as TRBD1 or TRBD2 (5 bases each). This CDR3 has 15 residues. Germline V CDR1 and CDR2: LGHDT, YNNKEL (reference sequence). V dropped 2 bases and J dropped 1 base, with 12 bases sitting between them.

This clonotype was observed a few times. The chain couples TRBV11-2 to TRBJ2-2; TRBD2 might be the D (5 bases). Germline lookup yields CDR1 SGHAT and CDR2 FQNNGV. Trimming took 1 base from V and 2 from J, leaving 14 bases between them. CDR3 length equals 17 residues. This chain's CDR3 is CASSLGLWGENTGELFF. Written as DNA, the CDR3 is TGTGCCAGCAGCTTAGGGTTGTGGGGAGAAAACACCGGGGAGCTGTTTTTT.

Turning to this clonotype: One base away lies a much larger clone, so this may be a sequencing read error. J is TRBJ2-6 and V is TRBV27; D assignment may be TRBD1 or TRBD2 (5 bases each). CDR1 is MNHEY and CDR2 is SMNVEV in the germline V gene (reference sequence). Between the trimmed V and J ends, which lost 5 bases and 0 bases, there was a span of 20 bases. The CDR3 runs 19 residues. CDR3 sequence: CASSLRAAGALSGANVLTF. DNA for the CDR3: TGTGCCAGCAGTCTTCGGGCCGCCGGGGCACTCTCTGGGGCCAACGTCCTGACTTTC.

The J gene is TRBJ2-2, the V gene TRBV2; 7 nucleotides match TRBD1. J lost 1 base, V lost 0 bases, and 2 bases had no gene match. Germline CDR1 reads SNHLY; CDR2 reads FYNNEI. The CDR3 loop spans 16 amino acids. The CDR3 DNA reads TGTGCCAGCAGTGAAGCGGGACAGAAGAACACCGGGGAGCTGTTTTTT. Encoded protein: CASSEAGQKNTGELFF.

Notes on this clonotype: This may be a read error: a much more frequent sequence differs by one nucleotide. The chain's CDR3 is CASSQDVGRWGNQQFF. The CDR3 nucleotides are TGTGCCAGCAGCCAAGATGTGGGGAGGTGGGGAAATCAGCAGTTCTTC. J is TRBJ2-1 and V is TRBV4-2; D possibly corresponds to TRBD2 (6 bases). Germline assignment: CDR1 LGHNA and CDR2 YNFKEQ. The CDR3 length is 16 residues. Trimming took off 0 bases at V and 11 bases at J, with 20 bases between the two ends.

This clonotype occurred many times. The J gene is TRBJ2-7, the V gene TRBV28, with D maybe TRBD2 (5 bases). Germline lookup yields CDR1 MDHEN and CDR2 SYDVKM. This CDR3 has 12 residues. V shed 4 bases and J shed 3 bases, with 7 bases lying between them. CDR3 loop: CASSSGFYEQYF. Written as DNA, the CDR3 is TGTGCCAGCAGTTCGGGGTTCTACGAGCAGTACTTC.

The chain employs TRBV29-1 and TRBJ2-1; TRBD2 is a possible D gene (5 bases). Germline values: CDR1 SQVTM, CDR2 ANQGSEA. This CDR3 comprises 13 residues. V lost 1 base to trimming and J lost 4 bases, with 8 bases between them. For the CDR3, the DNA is TGCAGCGTTGAAGGTAGCGTGTACAATGAGCAGTTCTTC. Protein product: CSVEGSVYNEQFF.

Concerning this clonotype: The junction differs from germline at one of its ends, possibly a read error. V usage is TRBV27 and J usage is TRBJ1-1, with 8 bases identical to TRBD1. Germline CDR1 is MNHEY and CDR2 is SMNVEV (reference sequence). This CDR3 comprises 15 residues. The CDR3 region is CASSPRTGTYTDAFF. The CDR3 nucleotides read TGTGCCAGCAGTCCACGGACAGGGACGTACACTGACGCTTTCTTT.

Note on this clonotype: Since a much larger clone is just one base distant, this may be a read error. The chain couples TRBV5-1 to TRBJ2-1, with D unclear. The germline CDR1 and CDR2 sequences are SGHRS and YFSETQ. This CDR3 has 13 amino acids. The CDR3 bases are TGCGTCAGCAGCAACGGTGACTACAATGAGCAGTTCTTC. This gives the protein CVSSNGDYNEQFF.

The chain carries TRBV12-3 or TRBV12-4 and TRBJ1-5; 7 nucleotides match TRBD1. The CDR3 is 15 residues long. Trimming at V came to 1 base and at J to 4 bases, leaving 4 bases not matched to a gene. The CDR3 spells CASSLVDRRNQPQHF. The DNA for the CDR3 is TGTGCCAGCAGTTTAGTGGACAGGCGGAATCAGCCCCAGCATTTT.

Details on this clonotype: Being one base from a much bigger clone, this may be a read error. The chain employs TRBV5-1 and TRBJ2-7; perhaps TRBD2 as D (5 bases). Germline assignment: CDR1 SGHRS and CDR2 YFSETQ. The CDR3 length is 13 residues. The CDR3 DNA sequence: TGCGCCAGCAGCTTGCGGGCAGACTACAAGCAGTACTTC. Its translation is CASSLRADYKQYF.

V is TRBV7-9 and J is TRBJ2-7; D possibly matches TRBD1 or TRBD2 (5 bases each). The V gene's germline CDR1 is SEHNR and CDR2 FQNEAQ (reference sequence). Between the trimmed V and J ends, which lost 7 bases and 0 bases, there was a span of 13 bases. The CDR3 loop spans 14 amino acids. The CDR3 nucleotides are TGTGCCAGCACCCAGGGACCACCCTCCTACGAGCAGTACTTC. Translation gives CASTQGPPSYEQYF.

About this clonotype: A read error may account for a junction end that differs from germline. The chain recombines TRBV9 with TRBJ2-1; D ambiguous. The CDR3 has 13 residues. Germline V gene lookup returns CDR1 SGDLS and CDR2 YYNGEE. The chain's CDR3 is CAGSVGNALEQFF. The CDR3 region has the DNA TGTGCCGGCAGCGTAGGAAATGCCTTGGAGCAGTTCTTC.

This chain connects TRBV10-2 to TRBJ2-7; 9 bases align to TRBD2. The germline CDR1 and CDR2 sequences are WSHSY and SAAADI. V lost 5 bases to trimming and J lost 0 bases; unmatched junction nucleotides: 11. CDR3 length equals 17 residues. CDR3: CASSSDSTSGLSYEQYF. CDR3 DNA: TGCGCCAGCAGTAGTGATTCGACTAGCGGTCTCTCCTACGAGCAGTACTTC.

The DNA of the CDR3 is TGTGCCAGCAGGAAGATGCAAGGCGGGGCGCACACTGAAGCTTTCTTT. Translating gives CASRKMQGGAHTEAFF. This chain links TRBV7-2 with TRBJ1-1, with D possibly being TRBD1 (5 bases). This CDR3 region has 16 residues. Trimming pared 6 bases from V and 3 bases from J, leaving 20 bases between. CDR1 and CDR2 from the germline V gene are SGHTA and FQGNSA. The full variable domain, rest sourced from reference TRBV7-2 and TRBJ1-1, is GAGVSQSPSNKVTEKGKDVELRCDPISGHTALYWYRQSLGQGLEFLIYFQGNSAPDKSGLPSDRFSAERTGGSVSTLTIQRTQQEDSAVYLCASRKMQGGAHTEAFFGQGTRLTVV.

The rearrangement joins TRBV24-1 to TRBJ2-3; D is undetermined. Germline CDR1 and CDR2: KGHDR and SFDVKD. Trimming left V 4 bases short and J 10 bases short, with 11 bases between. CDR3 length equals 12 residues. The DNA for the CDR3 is TGTGCCACCAGTGACTTGACCGATGCGCAGTATTTT. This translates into CATSDLTDAQYF.

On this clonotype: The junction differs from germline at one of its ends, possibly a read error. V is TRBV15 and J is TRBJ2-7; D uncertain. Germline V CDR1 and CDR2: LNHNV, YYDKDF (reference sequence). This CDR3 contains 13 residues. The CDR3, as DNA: TGCGCCACCGGCTCCGGTCCCTCTAGGGAGCAGTACTTC. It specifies CATGSGPSREQYF.

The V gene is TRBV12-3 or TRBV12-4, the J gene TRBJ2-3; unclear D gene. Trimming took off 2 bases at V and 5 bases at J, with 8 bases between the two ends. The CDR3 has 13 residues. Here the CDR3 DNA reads TGTGCCAGCAGTTTACCCATGGAAGATACGCAGTATTTT. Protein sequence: CASSLPMEDTQYF.